In its sample, the clone carrying this TCR beta chain was seen a few times. The antigen remains unidentified. The data derive from a study of CD8+ T cells in alopecia areata. Regarding the study as a whole: When scalp samples are sequenced, resident alphabeta T cells of normal skin are also captured.

It was cDNA, reverse transcribed from extracted RNA, that served as the sequencing template. The table came from immunoSEQ multiplex PCR; TCRdb's copy has only in-frame clones and leaves some out. The sample lists around 190,000 clones, 45% to 75% seen once, with around 0.7% in the top ten. CDR3 length: 13 residues. Germline V gives CDR1 MNHNY, CDR2 SVGAGI (reference sequence). Deletions cut 2 bases from V and 7 bases from J, with 11 bases between. Treatment in this sample: oral pan-JAK inhibitor, 5-10 mg twice daily. This TCR was sampled from a human donor with alopecia areata. This chain links TRBV6-6 with TRBJ1-1; TRBD1 is a possible D gene (5 bases). Specimen: CD4+ T cells sorted from blood, collected at week 4, from a patient treated with tofacitinib. CDR3 in amino acids: CASSYRHGGEAFF. The CDR3 bases are TGTGCCAGCAGTTACCGCCACGGGGGTGAAGCTTTCTTT.